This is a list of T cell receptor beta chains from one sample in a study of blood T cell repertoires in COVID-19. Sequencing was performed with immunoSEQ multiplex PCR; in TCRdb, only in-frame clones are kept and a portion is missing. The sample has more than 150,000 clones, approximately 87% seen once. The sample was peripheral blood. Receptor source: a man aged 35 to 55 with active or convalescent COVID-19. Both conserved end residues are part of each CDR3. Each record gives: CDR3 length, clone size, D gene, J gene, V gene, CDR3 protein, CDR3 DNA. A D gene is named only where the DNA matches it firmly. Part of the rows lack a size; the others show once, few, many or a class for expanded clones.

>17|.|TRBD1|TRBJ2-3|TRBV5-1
CASSLFSAGGSTDTQYF
TGCGCCAGCAGCTTGTTTTCGGCAGGGGGTAGCACAGATACGCAGTATTTT
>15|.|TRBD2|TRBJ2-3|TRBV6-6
CASSQAGGLPDTQYF
TGTGCCAGCAGCCAAGCGGGGGGGCTGCCAGATACGCAGTATTTT
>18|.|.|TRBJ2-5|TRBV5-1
CASSRAYFNRASPETQYF
TGCGCCAGCAGCCGGGCCTATTTCAACAGGGCCTCCCCAGAGACCCAGTACTTC
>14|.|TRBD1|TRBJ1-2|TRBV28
CASSLGDRGHGYTF
TGTGCCAGCAGTTTAGGGGACAGGGGGCATGGCTACACCTTC
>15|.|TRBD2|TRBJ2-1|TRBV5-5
CASSLGSGGVYEQFF
TGTGCCAGCAGCTTGGGTAGCGGGGGTGTCTATGAGCAGTTCTTC
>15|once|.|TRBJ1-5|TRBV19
CASSIGQGNNQPQHF
TGTGCCAGTAGTATCGGGCAGGGAAACAATCAGCCCCAGCATTTT
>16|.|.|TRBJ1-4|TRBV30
CAWSPYRISTNEKLFF
TGTGCCTGGTCGCCCTACAGAATCTCAACTAATGAAAAACTGTTTTTT
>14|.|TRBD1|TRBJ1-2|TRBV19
CASSRGQGLYGYTF
TGTGCCAGTAGTCGGGGACAGGGACTTTATGGCTACACCTTC
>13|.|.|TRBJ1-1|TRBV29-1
CSVASGGNTEAFF
TGCAGCGTCGCGTCAGGAGGGAACACTGAAGCTTTCTTT
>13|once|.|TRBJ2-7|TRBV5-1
CASSSPGGYEQYF
TGCGCCAGCAGCTCTCCAGGGGGGTACGAGCAGTACTTC
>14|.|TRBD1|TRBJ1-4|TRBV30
CAWSRQGINEKLFF
TGTGCCTGGAGTCGACAGGGCATTAATGAAAAACTGTTTTTT
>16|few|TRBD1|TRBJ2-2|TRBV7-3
CASSSLGTAFGGELFF
TGTGCCAGCAGCTCCCTTGGGACAGCCTTCGGCGGGGAGCTGTTTTTT
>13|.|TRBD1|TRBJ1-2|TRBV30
CARSPGDSGFYTF
TGTGCCCGGTCCCCGGGGGACAGTGGTTTCTACACCTTC
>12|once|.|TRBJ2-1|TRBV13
CASKGGGNEQFF
TGTGCCAGCAAGGGGGGAGGGAATGAGCAGTTCTTC
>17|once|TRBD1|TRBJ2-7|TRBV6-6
CASSLLQQGARGYEQYF
TGTGCCAGCAGTCTCCTTCAACAGGGGGCGAGGGGCTACGAGCAGTACTTC
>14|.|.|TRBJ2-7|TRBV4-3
CASSQGQSSYEQYF
TGCGCCAGCAGCCAGGGCCAGAGCTCCTACGAGCAGTACTTC